Listed here are 2 T cell receptor beta chains from one sample, sequenced in a study of shared clonotypes between healthy human individuals. Naive CD8 cells lacked CD45RO, underwent positive selection for CCR7 and left out terminally differentiated effector memory CD45RA+ cells. Assay used: immunoSEQ multiplex PCR; TCRdb lists only in-frame clones, some missing. The table shows about 2.1 million clones, with 85% to 95% occurring only once. Sequencing used naive CD8+ T cells from PBMCs. The receptors originated from a man younger than 35 in good health. Some clones in this sample may be carry-over from other donors' samples.

This chain links TRBV19 with TRBJ1-1; 9 positions match TRBD1. Germline CDR1 LNHDA, CDR2 SQIVND (reference sequence). The CDR3 runs 16 residues. V shed 4 bases, J shed 3 bases, and the junction held 9 bases outside the gene matches. The CDR3 is CASSTHPGQGYTEAFF. CDR3 nucleotide sequence: TGTGCCAGTAGTACCCACCCGGGACAGGGTTACACTGAAGCTTTCTTT.

Concerning this clone itself: This same CDR3 is encoded by further DNA sequences in the sample. This sequence joins TRBV6-5 and TRBJ2-1; TRBD1 matches 7 bases. Losses at the gene ends were 0 bases for V and 4 bases for J; bases not matched to a gene: 3. This CDR3 contains 15 residues. Germline V gene lookup returns CDR1 MNHEY and CDR2 SVGAGI. CDR3 DNA sequence: TGTGCCAGCAGTTACTCCGGGACAGCTTACAATGAGCAGTTCTTC. This sequence encodes CASSYSGTAYNEQFF.